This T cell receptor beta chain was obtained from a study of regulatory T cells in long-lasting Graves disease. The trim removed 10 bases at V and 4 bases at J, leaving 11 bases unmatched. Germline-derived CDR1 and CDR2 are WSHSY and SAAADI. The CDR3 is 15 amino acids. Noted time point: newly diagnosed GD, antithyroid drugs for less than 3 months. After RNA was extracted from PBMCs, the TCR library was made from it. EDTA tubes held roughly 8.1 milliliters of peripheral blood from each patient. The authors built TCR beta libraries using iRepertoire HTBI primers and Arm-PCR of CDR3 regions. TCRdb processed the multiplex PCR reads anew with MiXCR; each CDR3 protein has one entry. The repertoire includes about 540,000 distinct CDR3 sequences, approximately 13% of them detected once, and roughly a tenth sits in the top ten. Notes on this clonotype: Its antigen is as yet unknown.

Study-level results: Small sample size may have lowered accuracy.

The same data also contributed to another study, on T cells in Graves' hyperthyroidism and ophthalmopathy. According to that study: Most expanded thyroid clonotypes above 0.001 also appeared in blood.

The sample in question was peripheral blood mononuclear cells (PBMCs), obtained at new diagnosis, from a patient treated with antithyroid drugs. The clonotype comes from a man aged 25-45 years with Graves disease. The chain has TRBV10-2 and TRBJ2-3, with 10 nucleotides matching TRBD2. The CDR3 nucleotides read TGCGCCATCAGAGGGCTAGCGGGAGAGTCAGATACGCAGTATTTT. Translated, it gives CAIRGLAGESDTQYF.